Sequencing of this T cell receptor beta chain was carried out in a study of CD8+ T cells in alopecia areata. cDNA prepared by RNA extraction and subsequent reverse transcription served as the template for sequencing. Using immunoSEQ multiplex PCR, the repertoire was profiled, and TCRdb retains in-frame clones only, with some absent. The table shows approximately 89,000 clones, with 35% to 45% occurring only once. The CDR3 has 13 residues. Germline V gene lookup returns CDR1 SGHDT and CDR2 YYEEEE. The germline V and J ends were trimmed by 2 bases and 3 bases, with 8 bases remaining between them. The sample comprised CD4+ T cells sorted from blood. The source of this sequence is a human donor with alopecia areata. V usage is TRBV5-6 and J usage is TRBJ1-1; no clear D gene. CDR3 sequence: CASSLFGDTEAFF. Written as DNA, the CDR3 is TGTGCCAGCAGCTTATTTGGGGACACTGAAGCTTTCTTT.